The rows below give T cell receptor beta chains drawn from one sample of a study of regulatory T cells in long-lasting Graves disease. One entry per CDR3 protein, called by TCRdb with MiXCR from the multiplex PCR reads. Here the sample spans approximately 560,000 distinct CDR3 sequences, 15% to 20% being singletons. This sample also appeared in a second study, on T cells in Graves' hyperthyroidism and ophthalmopathy.

The sample was peripheral blood mononuclear cells (PBMCs), taken at new diagnosis, from a patient treated with antithyroid drugs. Receptors originate from a man aged 18-30 years with Graves disease. CDR3s include the opening cysteine and the closing phenylalanine or tryptophan. A D gene is named only where the DNA matches it firmly. Expanded clones are given a class, and other clones once, few, many or no size at all.

j_gene,abundance,d_gene,v_gene,CDR3nt,CDR3aa
TRBJ2-7,few,TRBD2,TRBV30,TGTGCCTCCCGTCTAGCGGGAGGAAGTGCGGGCTACGAGCAGTACTTC,CASRLAGGSAGYEQYF
TRBJ2-7,many,TRBD1,TRBV2,TGTGCCAGCAGAACAGGGGTCTCCTACGAGCAGTACTTC,CASRTGVSYEQYF
TRBJ2-5,.,TRBD2,TRBV5-1,TGCGCCAGCGGGCCGGGGACTAGCGGCCAAGAGACCCAGTACTTC,CASGPGTSGQETQYF
TRBJ1-2,.,.,TRBV19,TGTGCCAGTTCTGAACTGCGCCTTAACTATGGCTACACCTTC,CASSELRLNYGYTF
TRBJ2-5,.,TRBD2,TRBV6-2/TRBV6-3,TGTGCCAGCAGCCGGCAAATAGCGGGAGGGGAGGAGACCCAGTACTTC,CASSRQIAGGEETQYF
TRBJ2-3,.,TRBD2,TRBV27,TGTGCCAGCAGCTTAAGACTAGCGGGAGCCACAGATACGCAGTATTTT,CASSLRLAGATDTQYF
TRBJ1-4,few,.,TRBV7-9,TGTGCCAGCAGCACGTGGGGGTCTAATGAAAAACTGTTTTTT,CASSTWGSNEKLFF
TRBJ1-2,.,.,TRBV29-1,TGCAGCGCCGCCTCAGGGGAGGGCTATGGCTACACCTTC,CSAASGEGYGYTF
TRBJ2-1,.,.,TRBV9,TGTGCCAGCAGCGTAATTGGGGGCAATGAGCAGTTCTTC,CASSVIGGNEQFF
TRBJ2-7,.,.,TRBV15,TGTGCCACCAGCAGAGGGGGCTCCTACGAGCAGTACTTC,CATSRGGSYEQYF
TRBJ1-1,many,.,TRBV10-1,TGCGCCAGCAGGGAAGACTTAACCACTGAAGCTTTCTTT,CASREDLTTEAFF
TRBJ1-5,many,TRBD1,TRBV7-8,TGTGCCAGCAGCTTATCCGGACAGGGCGGCAATCAGCCCCAGCATTTT,CASSLSGQGGNQPQHF
TRBJ2-7,many,TRBD2,TRBV7-8,TGTGCCAGCAGCCCCCAGCGGGAGGGCCACAAGCAGTACTTC,CASSPQREGHKQYF
TRBJ2-7,many,TRBD1,TRBV12-3/TRBV12-4,TGTGCCAGCAGTCCTCAGGGGGCTTTAAGCGAGCAGTACTTC,CASSPQGALSEQYF
TRBJ2-7,few,.,TRBV7-2,TGTGCCAGCACCCCCCTTGGCCGAGGAGAGCAGTACTTC,CASTPLGRGEQYF
TRBJ2-2,.,TRBD2,TRBV7-6,TGTGCCAGCAGCGGGACTAGCGTTGCCACCGGGGAGCTGTTTTTT,CASSGTSVATGELFF